This is a list of T cell receptor beta chains from one sample in a study of molecular identifiers for immune sequencing clone quantification. TCRdb analysed the PCR reads with MiXCR anew, one entry per CDR3 protein. The sample shows 40,000 or so distinct CDR3 sequences, under 25% of them seen only once. Material: naive CD8+ T cells from blood, with Jurkat cell RNA spiked in. The origin of the receptors is a human donor in good health. Some libraries in this study had Jurkat cell RNA spiked in. The CDR3 runs from the conserved cysteine through the conserved F or W. Fields, in order: J gene, clone size, V gene, D gene, CDR3 protein, CDR3 DNA. The D gene is left open where the match is weak. Some rows mark clone size as missing; the rest say once, few, many or name a class of expanded clone.

>TRBJ1-1|.|TRBV11-2|.
CASSFRGAGTEAFF
TGTGCCAGCAGCTTCAGGGGCGCGGGTACTGAAGCTTTCTTT
>TRBJ2-1|many|TRBV14|.
CASSPTRGWGDEQFF
TGTGCCAGCAGCCCCACAAGGGGATGGGGGGATGAGCAGTTCTTC
>TRBJ2-7|many|TRBV18|.
CASSPTGVEQYF
TGTGCCAGCTCACCTACCGGGGTAGAGCAGTACTTC
>TRBJ1-5|many|TRBV19|.
CASRGYSNQPQHF
TGTGCCAGTAGAGGGTATAGCAATCAGCCCCAGCATTTT
>TRBJ2-1|many|TRBV7-9|.
CASITDTHYNEQFF
TGTGCCAGCATAACAGACACCCACTACAATGAGCAGTTCTTC
>TRBJ2-1|many|TRBV4-3|TRBD2
CASSQDWRLAGNEQFF
TGCGCCAGCAGCCAAGATTGGAGACTAGCGGGGAATGAGCAGTTCTTC
>TRBJ2-7|many|TRBV3-1|TRBD2
CASSQGRTSGGYEQYF
TGTGCCAGCAGCCAAGGTCGGACTAGCGGGGGGTACGAGCAGTACTTC
>TRBJ2-2|many|TRBV19|.
CASREHSGGAGELFF
TGTGCCAGTAGGGAACACAGCGGAGGCGCCGGGGAGCTGTTTTTT
>TRBJ2-5|many|TRBV27|.
CASSFLTDNQETQYF
TGTGCCAGCAGTTTCCTGACAGATAACCAAGAGACCCAGTACTTC
>TRBJ2-3|medium-sized|TRBV7-2|.
CASSFIVVHGTDTQYF
TGTGCCAGCAGCTTTATCGTGGTGCACGGCACAGATACGCAGTATTTT
>TRBJ1-1|many|TRBV6-4|TRBD1
CASSAQPGQGGDAFF
TGTGCCAGCAGTGCACAGCCGGGACAGGGCGGTGACGCTTTCTTT
>TRBJ1-1|many|TRBV7-9|TRBD1
CASSLDREFMNTEAFF
TGTGCCAGCAGCTTGGACAGGGAATTCATGAACACTGAAGCTTTCTTT
>TRBJ2-3|many|TRBV7-9|.
CASSLAADTQYF
TGTGCCAGCAGCTTAGCAGCAGATACGCAGTATTTT
>TRBJ2-6|many|TRBV5-1|.
CASSFSASGANVLTF
TGCGCCAGCAGCTTTTCGGCCTCTGGGGCCAACGTCCTGACTTTC
>TRBJ2-5|many|TRBV12-5|.
CASGSTSEYQETQYF
TGTGCTAGTGGTTCCACGTCGGAGTACCAAGAGACCCAGTACTTC
>TRBJ2-7|many|TRBV4-1|.
CASSPSGRGPGYEQYF
TGCGCCAGCAGCCCTTCTGGCCGGGGCCCTGGATACGAGCAGTACTTC
>TRBJ2-1|many|TRBV2|.
CASRWTEHSYNEQFF
TGTGCCAGCAGATGGACCGAACACTCCTACAATGAGCAGTTCTTC
>TRBJ2-7|.|TRBV7-6|.
CASSLGFGVAYEQYF
TGTGCCAGCAGCTTAGGTTTCGGGGTTGCCTACGAGCAGTACTTC
>TRBJ1-6|many|TRBV5-6|.
CASSLVPGRDNSPLHF
TGTGCCAGCAGCTTGGTTCCAGGGAGGGATAATTCACCCCTCCACTTT
>TRBJ2-3|.|TRBV6-6|.
CASSHTGSDTQYF
TGTGCCAGCAGTCACACAGGGTCAGATACGCAGTATTTC
>TRBJ2-7|many|TRBV6-1|TRBD2
CASSVTSGRDYEQYF
TGTGCCAGCAGTGTGACTAGCGGGAGGGATTACGAGCAGTACTTC
>TRBJ1-5|many|TRBV27|.
CASSLRRGARQPQHF
TGTGCCAGCAGCCTCAGGAGGGGGGCTCGTCAGCCCCAGCATTTT
>TRBJ1-1|many|TRBV12-3/TRBV12-4|.
CASSPIGAGEAFF
TGTGCCAGCAGTCCGATCGGGGCCGGTGAAGCTTTCTTT
>TRBJ2-5|many|TRBV28|TRBD1
CASSPYRGHQETQYF
TGTGCCAGCAGCCCTTACAGGGGGCACCAAGAGACCCAGTACTTC
>TRBJ2-6|few|TRBV24-1|TRBD1
CATSDWASDRGTAGANVQTF
TGTGCCACCAGTGATTGGGCCTCAGACAGGGGTACGGCTGGGGCCAACGTCCAGACTTTC
>TRBJ2-2|many|TRBV19|.
CASSGYPNTGELFF
TGTGCCAGTAGTGGGTATCCCAACACCGGGGAGCTGTTTTTT
>TRBJ2-5|.|TRBV29-1|TRBD1
CSVAGTDQETQYF
TGCAGCGTCGCCGGGACAGACCAAGAGACCCAGTACTTC
>TRBJ1-5|many|TRBV2|.
CASSGGASNQPQHF
TGTGCCAGCTCTGGCGGGGCTAGCAATCAGCCCCAGCATTTT
>TRBJ2-7|many|TRBV7-9|.
CASSFPPRGAKDEQYF
TGTGCCAGCAGCTTCCCCCCCAGGGGGGCTAAGGACGAGCAGTACTTC
>TRBJ1-5|many|TRBV14|.
CASSQEGQPQHF
TGTGCCAGCAGCCAAGAGGGGCAGCCCCAGCATTTT
>TRBJ2-2|.|TRBV7-7|.
CASSLGWAGTGELFF
TGTGCCAGCAGCTTAGGCTGGGCAGGGACCGGGGAGCTGTTTTTT
>TRBJ1-2|many|TRBV7-9|.
CASSSYGSPQWAYTF
TGTGCCAGCAGCTCGTACGGGTCTCCGCAATGGGCCTACACCTTC